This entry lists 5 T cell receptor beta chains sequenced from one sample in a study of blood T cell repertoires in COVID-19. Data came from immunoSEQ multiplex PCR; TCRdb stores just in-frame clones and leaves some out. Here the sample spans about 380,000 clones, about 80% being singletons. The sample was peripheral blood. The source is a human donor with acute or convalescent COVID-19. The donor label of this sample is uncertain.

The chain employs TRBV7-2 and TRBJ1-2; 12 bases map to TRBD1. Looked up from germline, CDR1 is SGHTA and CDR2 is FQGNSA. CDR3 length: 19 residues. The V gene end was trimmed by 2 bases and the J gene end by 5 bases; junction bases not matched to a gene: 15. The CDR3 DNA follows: TGTGCCAGCAGCTTATCAATAGGGACAGGGGGCGGAGGAGCGTATGGCTACACCTTC. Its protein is CASSLSIGTGGGGAYGYTF.

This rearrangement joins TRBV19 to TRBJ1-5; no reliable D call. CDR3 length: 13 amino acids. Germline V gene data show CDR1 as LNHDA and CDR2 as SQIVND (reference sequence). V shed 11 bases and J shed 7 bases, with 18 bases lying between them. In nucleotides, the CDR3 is TGTGCCGCCAGACAAAATGGTAACCAGCCCCAGCATTTT. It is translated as CAARQNGNQPQHF.

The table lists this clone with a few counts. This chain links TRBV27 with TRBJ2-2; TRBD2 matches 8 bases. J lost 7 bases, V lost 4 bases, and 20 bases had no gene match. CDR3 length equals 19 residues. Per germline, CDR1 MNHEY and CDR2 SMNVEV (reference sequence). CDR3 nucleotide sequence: TGTGCCAGCAGTTCCAACAGAGTCGAATCGGGAGGGCCGATCGGGGAGCTGTTTTTT. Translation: CASSSNRVESGGPIGELFF.

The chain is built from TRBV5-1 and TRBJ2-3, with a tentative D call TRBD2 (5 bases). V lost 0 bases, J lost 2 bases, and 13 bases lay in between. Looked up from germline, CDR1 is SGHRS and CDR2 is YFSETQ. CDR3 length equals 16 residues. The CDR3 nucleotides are TGCGCCAGCAGCTTGGGGGAACTAGTGTCCACAGATACGCAGTATTTT. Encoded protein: CASSLGELVSTDTQYF.

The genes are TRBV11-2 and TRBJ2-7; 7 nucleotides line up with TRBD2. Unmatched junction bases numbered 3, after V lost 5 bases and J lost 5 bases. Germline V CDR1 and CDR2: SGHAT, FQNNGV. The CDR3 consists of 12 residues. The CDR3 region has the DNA TGTGCCAGCAGCCCCGCGGGGGACGAGCAGTACTTC. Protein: CASSPAGDEQYF.